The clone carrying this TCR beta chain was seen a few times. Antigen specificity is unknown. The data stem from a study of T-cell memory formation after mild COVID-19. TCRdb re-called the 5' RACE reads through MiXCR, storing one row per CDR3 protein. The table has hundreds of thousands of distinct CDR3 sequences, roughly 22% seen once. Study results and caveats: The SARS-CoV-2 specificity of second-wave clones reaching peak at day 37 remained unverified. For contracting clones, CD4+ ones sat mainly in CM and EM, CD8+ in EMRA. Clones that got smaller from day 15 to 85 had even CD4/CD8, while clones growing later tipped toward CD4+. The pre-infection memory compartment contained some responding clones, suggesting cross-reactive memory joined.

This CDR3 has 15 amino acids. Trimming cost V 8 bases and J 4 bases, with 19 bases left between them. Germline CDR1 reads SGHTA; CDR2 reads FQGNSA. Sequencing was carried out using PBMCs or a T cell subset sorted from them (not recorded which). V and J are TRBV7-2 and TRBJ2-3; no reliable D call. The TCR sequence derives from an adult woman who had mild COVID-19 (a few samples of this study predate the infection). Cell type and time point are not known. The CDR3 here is CASAEKSGFADTQYF. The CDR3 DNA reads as TGTGCCAGCGCGGAGAAATCGGGTTTTGCAGATACGCAGTATTTT.